The rows below give T cell receptor beta chains drawn from one sample of a study of shared clonotypes between healthy human individuals. Data came from immunoSEQ multiplex PCR; TCRdb stores just in-frame clones and leaves some out. The sample has 2 million to 2.5 million clones, 95% seen once. The sample comprised naive CD4+ T cells sorted from blood. The receptor set was obtained from a man between 18 and 35 years old in good health. Both conserved end residues are part of each CDR3. The D gene is left open where the match is weak. Part of the rows lack a size; the others show once, few, many or a class for expanded clones.

TGTGCCAGCAGCCTTACCGTCCTTAGACAGGGGGACGGCTACACCTTC	CASSLTVLRQGDGYTF	-	16	TRBV7-8	TRBJ1-2	TRBD1
TGTGCCAGTAGCTCAAGGGCCGTTCATAGCAATCAGCCCCAGCATTTT	CASSSRAVHSNQPQHF	-	16	TRBV19	TRBJ1-5	-
TGCAGTGCTGGGGGATCCGGGACAGGTAACTTC	CSAGGSGTGNF	-	11	TRBV20-1	TRBJ1-2	TRBD1
TGCGCCAGCAGCACGACAGTGAACACCGGGGAGCTGTTTTTT	CASSTTVNTGELFF	once	14	TRBV5-1	TRBJ2-2	-
TGTGCCAGCAGCCGGAGCCAGAACCAAGAGACCCAGTACTTC	CASSRSQNQETQYF	-	14	TRBV2	TRBJ2-5	-
TGTGCCAGCTCACCGGGGGTCCACGAGCAGTACTTC	CASSPGVHEQYF	-	12	TRBV18	TRBJ2-7	-
TGTGCCATCAGTGAGGGCAACGCGAACACCGGGGAGCTGTTTTTT	CAISEGNANTGELFF	-	15	TRBV10-3	TRBJ2-2	-
TGTGCCACCCATTTCTTCCCGCCGGTTAACACCGGGGAGCTGTTTTTT	CATHFFPPVNTGELFF	-	16	TRBV6-4	TRBJ2-2	-
TGTGCCAGCAGTTTATCGTCCAGGGGGAATACGCAGTATTTT	CASSLSSRGNTQYF	-	14	TRBV27	TRBJ2-3	TRBD1
TGTGCCAGCAGCCGTATGGGAATGGGTCAGCCCCAGCATTTT	CASSRMGMGQPQHF	-	14	TRBV5-6	TRBJ1-5	-
TGTGCCAGCAGTATATACAACACTGAGCAGTACTTC	CASSIYNTEQYF	-	12	TRBV11-2	TRBJ2-7	-
TGCGCCAGCTCGGACAGGTCGATCTACGAGCAGTACTTC	CASSDRSIYEQYF	-	13	TRBV5-1	TRBJ2-7	TRBD1
TGTGCCAGCAGCTTAGCGTGGAGGGTTTATGGCTACACCTTC	CASSLAWRVYGYTF	-	14	TRBV7-9	TRBJ1-2	-
TGTGCCAGTAGTCCCCCTTGGGGTGCAACTAATGAAAAACTGTTTTTT	CASSPPWGATNEKLFF	-	16	TRBV19	TRBJ1-4	-
TGTGCCAGCTCACGGGGACAGGAAGAGACCCAGTACTTC	CASSRGQEETQYF	few	13	TRBV18	TRBJ2-5	TRBD1
TGTGCCAGCAGCAAACAGGGAATCTACGAGCAGTACTTC	CASSKQGIYEQYF	-	13	TRBV5-4	TRBJ2-7	-
TGTGCCACCAAGGATACAGGGGTGGGTGGCTACACCTTC	CATKDTGVGGYTF	-	13	TRBV25-1	TRBJ1-2	TRBD1
TGTGCCAGCAGTGACTCTAACTATGGCTACACCTTC	CASSDSNYGYTF	-	12	TRBV28	TRBJ1-2	-
TGCAGCGTTGAATTCGCGGGGGGGAGCACAGATACGCAGTATTTT	CSVEFAGGSTDTQYF	-	15	TRBV29-1	TRBJ2-3	TRBD2
TGTGCCAGCAGCTTGAGGCGACAGGGTTTCACCGGGGAGCTGTTTTTT	CASSLRRQGFTGELFF	-	16	TRBV11-2	TRBJ2-2	TRBD1
TGTGCCTGGGGGACAGTGCTACGTGAAGCTTTCTTT	CAWGTVLREAFF	-	12	TRBV30	TRBJ1-1	TRBD1
TGTGCCACCGTCCGGGGGGGGACGAACACTGAAGCTTTCTTT	CATVRGGTNTEAFF	once	14	TRBV28	TRBJ1-1	-
TGTGCCAGTTCTCTGGGGTCCTCCTACGAGCAGTACTTC	CASSLGSSYEQYF	-	13	TRBV19	TRBJ2-7	-
TGTGCCAGCAGTCAGGGTTCGCGGAATTCACCCCTCCACTTT	CASSQGSRNSPLHF	-	14	TRBV7-9	TRBJ1-6	-
TGCGCCAGCAGCTTGAAGGGAGATCAGCCCCAGCATTTT	CASSLKGDQPQHF	-	13	TRBV5-1	TRBJ1-5	-
TGTGCCAGCAGTTACTCGCGGGCCCAGTACTTC	CASSYSRAQYF	-	11	TRBV6-5	TRBJ2-5	-
TGTGCCAGCAGCTTAGCAGGGACTAGCGGGGGGTTCACTGAGCAGTTCTTC	CASSLAGTSGGFTEQFF	-	17	TRBV7-2	TRBJ2-1	TRBD2
TGTGCCATCTCCATGGGGAGCTCCTACAATGAGCAGTTCTTC	CAISMGSSYNEQFF	once	14	TRBV6-6	TRBJ2-1	-
TGTGCCAGCAGCTTGACAGGGGTTGTTAGCAATCAGCCCCAGCATTTT	CASSLTGVVSNQPQHF	-	16	TRBV5-6	TRBJ1-5	TRBD1
TGTGCCAGCCGACCGACAGGGCTTTACGAGCAGTACTTC	CASRPTGLYEQYF	-	13	TRBV19	TRBJ2-7	TRBD1
TGTGCCAGCAGCTTAAGCTCGGCCTCTGGGGCCAACGTCCTGACTTTC	CASSLSSASGANVLTF	-	16	TRBV11-2	TRBJ2-6	-
TGTGCCAGCTCACCGAACCAGGAGTTCTCTGGAAACACCATATATTTT	CASSPNQEFSGNTIYF	-	16	TRBV18	TRBJ1-3	-
TGTGCCATCAGTAGGGCCGAACCGAACACCGGGGAGCTGTTTTTT	CAISRAEPNTGELFF	-	15	TRBV10-3	TRBJ2-2	-